These T cell receptor beta chains were read from a single sample in a study of shared clonotypes between healthy human individuals. The data were produced by immunoSEQ multiplex PCR, yet TCRdb's version contains in-frame clones alone and is incomplete. The table has hundreds of thousands of clones, less than 80% seen once. Sequencing used memory CD4+ T cells sorted from blood. These receptors all come from a woman aged 25-40 years in good health. The CDR3 runs from the conserved cysteine through the conserved F or W. Each record gives: V gene, clone size, D gene, J gene, CDR3 DNA, CDR3 protein. A D gene is named only where the DNA matches it firmly. Clone size appears in some rows only: once, few, many, or a class for an expanded clone.

TRBV29-1	.	TRBD1	TRBJ1-4	TGCAGCGCGGGGACAGGGGATGAAAAACTGTTTTTT	CSAGTGDEKLFF
TRBV7-9	.	.	TRBJ1-2	TGTGCCAGCAGCTTGGGGGGAGGCTATGGCTACACCTTC	CASSLGGGYGYTF
TRBV5-1	.	.	TRBJ1-3	TGCGCCAGCAGCTTGATGCCAGGCTCTGGAAACACCATATATTTT	CASSLMPGSGNTIYF
TRBV27	.	.	TRBJ2-5	TGTGCCAGCAGTTCCCGCCAAGAGACCCAGTACTTC	CASSSRQETQYF
TRBV28	.	.	TRBJ2-3	TGTGCCAGCAGCCCAGGACAGCTCGCAGATACGCAGTATTTT	CASSPGQLADTQYF
TRBV10-3	.	TRBD2	TRBJ2-3	TGTGCCATCACGGCGGGAGCCACAGATACGCAGTATTTT	CAITAGATDTQYF
TRBV19	.	.	TRBJ2-7	TGTGCCAGTAGTATCGACAACTACGAGCAGTACTTC	CASSIDNYEQYF
TRBV5-1	once	TRBD2	TRBJ2-3	TGCGCCAGCAGCTTGGGGGGTCTAGCGGGAGGAAGCACAGATACGCAGTATTTT	CASSLGGLAGGSTDTQYF
TRBV25-1	.	.	TRBJ1-3	TGTGCCAGCAGTGAATGGGGAAGAAGAAACTCTGGAAACACCATATATTTT	CASSEWGRRNSGNTIYF
TRBV6-1	.	.	TRBJ1-2	TGTGCCAGCAGTGACGGACAGCACGGCTACACCTTC	CASSDGQHGYTF
TRBV25-1	.	TRBD2	TRBJ2-3	TGTGCCAGCAGTCCGGGACTAGCGAGTGGTACGCAGTATTTT	CASSPGLASGTQYF
TRBV18	.	.	TRBJ1-1	TGTGCCAGCTCACCTACCAGGGACACTGAAGCTTTCTTT	CASSPTRDTEAFF
TRBV28	once	.	TRBJ1-4	TGTGCCAGCAGGGGAGCGAGCGATGAAAAACTGTTTTTT	CASRGASDEKLFF
TRBV5-1	many	TRBD2	TRBJ2-3	TGCGCCAGCAGCCTAGCGGACGTTAGCACAGATACGCAGTATTTT	CASSLADVSTDTQYF
TRBV6-5	once	.	TRBJ1-1	TGTGCCAGCAGTTTCACGGGAGGCCCGAACACTGAAGCTTTCTTT	CASSFTGGPNTEAFF
TRBV7-6	once	TRBD1	TRBJ2-2	TGTGCCAGCAGCTTAGCCCAGGACAGGGGGGAGCTGTTTTTT	CASSLAQDRGELFF
TRBV5-1	.	TRBD2	TRBJ2-1	TGCGCCAGCAGCTTGTCGACTAGCGGGACCAGCTCCTACAATGAGCAGTTCTTC	CASSLSTSGTSSYNEQFF
TRBV27	.	TRBD2	TRBJ2-7	TGTGCCAGCAGCCAGAAGCGGGGACCATCCTACGAGCAGTACTTC	CASSQKRGPSYEQYF
TRBV2	.	TRBD2	TRBJ2-3	TGTGCCAGCAGAGGGACTAGCGGGAGGGCAGATACGCAGTATTTT	CASRGTSGRADTQYF
TRBV28	.	TRBD1	TRBJ1-2	TGTGCCAGCAGTCGGACAGGGTGGTATGGCTACACCTTC	CASSRTGWYGYTF
TRBV11-3	once	.	TRBJ2-1	TGTGCCAGCAGCGTAGGGTCCGATGAGCAGTTCTTC	CASSVGSDEQFF
TRBV30	.	TRBD2	TRBJ2-7	TGTGCCTCCAAACAGGGGACTAGCGTCGAGCAGTACTTC	CASKQGTSVEQYF
TRBV7-2	.	TRBD2	TRBJ2-7	TGTGCCAGCAGCCTACGTCTACTAGCGGGGCGAGGGGACGAGCAGTACTTC	CASSLRLLAGRGDEQYF
TRBV18	.	TRBD1	TRBJ2-7	TGTGCCAGCTCAACCGGACAGGGTCGCGAGCAGTACTTC	CASSTGQGREQYF
TRBV4-1	.	TRBD1	TRBJ2-2	TGCGCCAGCAGCCAAGACTCTCCGGGACAGGAGTCCACCGGGGAGCTGTTTTTT	CASSQDSPGQESTGELFF
TRBV29-1	many	.	TRBJ1-2	TGCAGCGCCAAAGAACCGGGACGGAGGATCTATGGCTACACCTTC	CSAKEPGRRIYGYTF
TRBV19	.	.	TRBJ2-3	TGTGCCAGTAGTCCTCGGACTAGCACAGATACGCAGTATTTT	CASSPRTSTDTQYF
TRBV28	many	.	TRBJ2-7	TGTGCCAGCAGCCAGGGACTCCCTCCCTACGAGCAGTACTTC	CASSQGLPPYEQYF
TRBV11-2	.	TRBD1	TRBJ1-1	TGTGCCAGCAGCCGAGGACAGGGCGACACTGAAGCTTTCTTT	CASSRGQGDTEAFF
TRBV27	.	.	TRBJ2-7	TGTGCCAGCGGAAAACAGGGACTCGAGCAGTACTTC	CASGKQGLEQYF
TRBV27	.	TRBD1	TRBJ1-1	TGTGCCAGCCAACAGGGGGTTAACACTGAAGCTTTCTTT	CASQQGVNTEAFF
TRBV28	few	.	TRBJ1-3	TGTGCCAGCAGTATGCCGGGAACGGGTGGAAACACCATATATTTT	CASSMPGTGGNTIYF
TRBV30	many	.	TRBJ2-1	TGTGCCTGGAGAAACGGAACTTACAATGAGCAGTTCTTC	CAWRNGTYNEQFF
TRBV28	.	.	TRBJ2-7	TGTGCCAGCAGCGCGGGCCCGTCCGAGCAGTACTTC	CASSAGPSEQYF
TRBV29-1	.	TRBD1	TRBJ1-2	TGCAGCGTTGAAGACAGGGGGAGTAGTGGCTACACCTTC	CSVEDRGSSGYTF
TRBV5-1	once	.	TRBJ2-1	TGCGCCAGTGGCAGGGGATCCGACTACAATGAGCAGTTCTTC	CASGRGSDYNEQFF
TRBV6-7	few	.	TRBJ2-2	TGTGCCAGCGATCGAGATCCCATGGCCGGGGAGCTGTTTTTT	CASDRDPMAGELFF
TRBV30	few	TRBD2	TRBJ2-2	TGTGCCTCCCTTAGCGGGAGGGCAAACACCGGGGAGCTGTTTTTT	CASLSGRANTGELFF
TRBV10-3	.	.	TRBJ2-5	TGTGCCACCCGAGCCGTCGAAGAGACCCAGTACTTC	CATRAVEETQYF
TRBV18	.	TRBD2	TRBJ2-3	TGTGCCAGCTCACCGGGACTAGCGGGAGCAACAGATACGCAGTATTTT	CASSPGLAGATDTQYF
TRBV28	.	TRBD2	TRBJ2-7	TGTGCCAGCAGTTTAGTGCCTAGCGGGAGGGTCAGCTCCTACGAGCAGTACTTC	CASSLVPSGRVSSYEQYF
TRBV10-3	few	TRBD2	TRBJ2-5	TGTGCCATCAGTGAAGGGACTAGCGCCGAGACCCAGTACTTC	CAISEGTSAETQYF
TRBV5-4	few	.	TRBJ2-7	TGTGCCAGCAGCCGGGCCGGGACAACAACCTACGAGCAGTACTTC	CASSRAGTTTYEQYF
TRBV6-6	.	.	TRBJ2-7	TGTGCCAGCAGCCTACAGGAAGCCTACGAGCAGTACTTC	CASSLQEAYEQYF
TRBV5-4	.	TRBD2	TRBJ2-7	TGTGCCAGCAGCCTGCTTAGCGGGAGGCCCCCCTACGAGCAGTACTTC	CASSLLSGRPPYEQYF
TRBV5-1	.	.	TRBJ2-2	TGCGCCAGCAGCTTGGCCTCCGGGACCGCAGCCGGGGAGCTGTTTTTT	CASSLASGTAAGELFF
TRBV29-1	.	TRBD2	TRBJ2-2	TGCAGCGTTGATTTGGCGGGAGGGGCCGGGGAGCTGTTTTTT	CSVDLAGGAGELFF
TRBV18	few	.	TRBJ1-5	TGTGCCAGCTCACCCTCTAAGGGCAATCAGCCCCAGCATTTT	CASSPSKGNQPQHF
TRBV9	.	TRBD2	TRBJ2-5	TGTGCCAGCAGCGTATCCTCTCTACTAGCGGGAGTCCAAGAGACCCAGTACTTC	CASSVSSLLAGVQETQYF
TRBV2	.	TRBD1	TRBJ1-5	TGTGCCAGCAGTAGGGACAGGGGAAGCAATCAGCCCCAGCATTTT	CASSRDRGSNQPQHF
TRBV19	once	TRBD1	TRBJ2-2	TGTGCCAGTAGTATCAGGGGGCAAACCGGGGAGCTGTTTTTT	CASSIRGQTGELFF
TRBV19	.	TRBD2	TRBJ2-1	TGTGCCAGTAGTATAGTCCTAGCGGGGGGGGCCAACAATGAGCAGTTCTTC	CASSIVLAGGANNEQFF
TRBV5-1	.	.	TRBJ2-1	TGCGCCAGCAGCCGGACGCCTATCTCCCTAGTGGAGAGCTCCTACAATGAGCAGTTCTTC	CASSRTPISLVESSYNEQFF
TRBV7-3	.	TRBD1	TRBJ1-1	TGTGCCAGCAGCCAGGGGGAGGACACTGAAGCTTTCTTT	CASSQGEDTEAFF
TRBV19	.	TRBD1	TRBJ2-1	TGTGCCAGTAGTATGCAGGACAGGGGGCAGTTCTTC	CASSMQDRGQFF
TRBV28	.	TRBD1	TRBJ2-1	TGTGCCAGCAGACCAGGGGGCTCGACCTACCATGAGCAGTTCTTC	CASRPGGSTYHEQFF
TRBV2	few	TRBD1	TRBJ2-7	TGTGCCAGTCAGGGACAGGGAGGGTACGAGCAGTACTTC	CASQGQGGYEQYF
TRBV5-1	.	.	TRBJ2-1	TGCGCCAGCAGCTCCGACACAGTCTCCTACAATGAGCAGTTCTTC	CASSSDTVSYNEQFF
TRBV4-1	once	.	TRBJ2-7	TGCGCCAGCAGCCAAGATGTACTCTTGGACTACGAGCAGTACTTC	CASSQDVLLDYEQYF
TRBV5-1	few	.	TRBJ2-2	TGCGCCAGCAGCGCACAGGGATTTACCGGGGAGCTGTTTTTT	CASSAQGFTGELFF